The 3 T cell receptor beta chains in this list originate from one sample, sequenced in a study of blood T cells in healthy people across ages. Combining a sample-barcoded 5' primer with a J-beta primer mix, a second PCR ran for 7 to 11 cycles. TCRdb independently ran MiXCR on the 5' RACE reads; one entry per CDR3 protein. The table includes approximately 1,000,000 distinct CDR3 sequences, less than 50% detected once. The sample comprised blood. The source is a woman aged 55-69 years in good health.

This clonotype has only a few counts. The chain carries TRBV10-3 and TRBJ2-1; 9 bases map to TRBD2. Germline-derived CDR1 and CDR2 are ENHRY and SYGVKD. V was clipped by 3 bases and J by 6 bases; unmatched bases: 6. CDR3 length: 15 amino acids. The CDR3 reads CAISDLAGAPNEQFF. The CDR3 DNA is TGTGCCATCAGTGACTTAGCGGGAGCCCCCAATGAGCAGTTCTTC.

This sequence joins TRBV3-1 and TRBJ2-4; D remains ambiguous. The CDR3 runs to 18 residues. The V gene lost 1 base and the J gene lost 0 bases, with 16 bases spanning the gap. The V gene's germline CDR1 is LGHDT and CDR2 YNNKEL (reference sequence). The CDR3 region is CASSQVAATALAKNIQYF. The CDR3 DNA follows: TGTGCCAGCAGCCAAGTCGCCGCGACGGCCCTAGCCAAAAACATTCAGTACTTC.

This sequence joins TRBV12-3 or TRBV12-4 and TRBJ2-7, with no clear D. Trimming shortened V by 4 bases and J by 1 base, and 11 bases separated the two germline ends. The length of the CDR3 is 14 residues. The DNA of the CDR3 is TGTGCCAGCAGTTCCCTGGAGCGTTCCTACGAGCAGTACTTC. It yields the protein CASSSLERSYEQYF.